This TCR beta chain was captured in a study of blood T cells in healthy people across ages. Study-level results: Estimates based on one million T cells were treated as lower bounds.

Unmatched junction bases numbered 5, after V lost 5 bases and J lost 4 bases. The germline gives CDR1 SGHTA, CDR2 FQGNSA. The CDR3 extends over 15 amino acids. As to this clonotype: Its antigen is unidentified.

Sample-barcoded 5' priming and a J-beta primer mix drove a second PCR of about 6 to 12 cycles. Template switching added a 12-random-nucleotide identifier to every cDNA molecule. MiXCR, run by TCRdb on the 5' RACE reads, gives a single entry per CDR3 protein. The repertoire includes more than 550,000 distinct CDR3 sequences, 20% to 25% of them detected once, and around 21% sits in the top ten. The rearrangement joins TRBV7-2 to TRBJ1-4; TRBD1 agrees at 9 bases. This receptor was identified in an older man in good health. Sequencing was done on a sample of blood. CDR3 loop: CASSQRTGDNEKLFF. In DNA form, the CDR3 reads TGTGCCAGCAGCCAGAGGACAGGGGATAATGAAAAACTGTTTTTT. The full variable domain, completed using reference TRBV7-2 and TRBJ1-4, is GAGVSQSPSNKVTEKGKDVELRCDPISGHTALYWYRQSLGQGLEFLIYFQGNSAPDKSGLPSDRFSAERTGGSVSTLTIQRTQQEDSAVYLCASSQRTGDNEKLFFGSGTQLSVL.